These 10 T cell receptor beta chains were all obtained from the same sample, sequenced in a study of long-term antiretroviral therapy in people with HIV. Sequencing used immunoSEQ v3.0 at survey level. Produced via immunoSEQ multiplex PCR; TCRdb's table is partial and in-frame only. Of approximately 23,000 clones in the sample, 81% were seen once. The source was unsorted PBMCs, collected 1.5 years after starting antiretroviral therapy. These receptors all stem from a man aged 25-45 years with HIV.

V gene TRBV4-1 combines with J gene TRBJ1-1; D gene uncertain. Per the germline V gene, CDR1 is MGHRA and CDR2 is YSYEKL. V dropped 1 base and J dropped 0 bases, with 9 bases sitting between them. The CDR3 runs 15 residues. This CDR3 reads CASSQGGTLNTEAFF. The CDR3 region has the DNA TGCGCCAGCAGCCAAGGCGGCACTCTGAACACTGAAGCTTTCTTT.

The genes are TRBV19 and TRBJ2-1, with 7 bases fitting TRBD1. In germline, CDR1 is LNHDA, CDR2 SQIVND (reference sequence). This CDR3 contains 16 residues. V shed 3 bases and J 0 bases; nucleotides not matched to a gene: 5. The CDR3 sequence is CASSIFRDSSYNEQFF. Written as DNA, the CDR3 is TGTGCCAGTAGTATCTTCCGGGACAGCTCCTACAATGAGCAGTTCTTC. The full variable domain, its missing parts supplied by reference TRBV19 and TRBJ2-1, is DGGITQSPKYLFRKEGQNVTLSCEQNLNHDAMYWYRQDPGQGLRLIYYSQIVNDFQKGDIAEGYSVSREKKESFPLTVTSAQKNPTAFYLCASSIFRDSSYNEQFFGPGTRLTVL.

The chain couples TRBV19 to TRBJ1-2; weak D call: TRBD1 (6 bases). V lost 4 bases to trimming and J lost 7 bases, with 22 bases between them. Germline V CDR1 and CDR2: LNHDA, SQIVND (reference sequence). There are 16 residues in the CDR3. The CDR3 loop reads CASSNRDTRVGLGYTF. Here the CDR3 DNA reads TGTGCCAGTAGTAACCGGGACACCCGGGTTGGGCTTGGCTACACCTTC.

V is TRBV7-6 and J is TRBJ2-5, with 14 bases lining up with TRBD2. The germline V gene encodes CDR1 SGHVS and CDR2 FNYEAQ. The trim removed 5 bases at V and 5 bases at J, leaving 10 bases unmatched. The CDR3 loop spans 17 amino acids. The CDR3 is CASSLGGTSGSLETQYF. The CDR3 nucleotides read TGTGCCAGCAGCCTGGGTGGGACTAGCGGGAGTCTGGAGACCCAGTACTTC. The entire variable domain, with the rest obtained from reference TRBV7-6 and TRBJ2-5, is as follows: GAGVSQSPRYKVTKRGQDVALRCDPISGHVSLYWYRQALGQGPEFLTYFNYEAQQDKSGLPNDRFSAERPEGSISTLTIQRTEQRDSAMYRCASSLGGTSGSLETQYFGPGTRLLVL.

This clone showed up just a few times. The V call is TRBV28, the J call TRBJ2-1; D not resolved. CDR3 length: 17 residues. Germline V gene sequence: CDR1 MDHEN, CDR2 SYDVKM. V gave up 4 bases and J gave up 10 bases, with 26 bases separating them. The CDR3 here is CASSSPGGVPKGWEQFF. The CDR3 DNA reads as TGTGCCAGCAGTTCCCCGGGTGGCGTTCCGAAAGGTTGGGAGCAGTTCTTC.

The chain's CDR3 is CASSPGRQGGYEQYF. The CDR3 DNA reads TGTGCCAGCAGCCCCGGGAGACAGGGAGGGTACGAGCAGTACTTC. V is TRBV7-9 and J is TRBJ2-7; D is perhaps TRBD1 or TRBD2 (7 bases each). Germline CDR1 and CDR2: SEHNR and FQNEAQ (reference sequence). CDR3 length equals 15 residues. V shed 5 bases and J shed 4 bases, with 18 bases lying between them.

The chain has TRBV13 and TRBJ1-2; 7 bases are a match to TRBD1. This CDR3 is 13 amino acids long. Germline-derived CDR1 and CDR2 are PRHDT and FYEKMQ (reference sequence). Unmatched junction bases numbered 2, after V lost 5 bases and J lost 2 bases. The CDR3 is CASSVGQNYGYTF. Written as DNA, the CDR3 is TGTGCCAGCAGCGTGGGACAGAACTATGGCTACACCTTC.

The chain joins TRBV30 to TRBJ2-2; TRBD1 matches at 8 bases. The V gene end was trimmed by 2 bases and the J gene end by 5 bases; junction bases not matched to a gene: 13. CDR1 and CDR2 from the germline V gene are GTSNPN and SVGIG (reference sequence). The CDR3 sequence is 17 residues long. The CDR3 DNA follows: TGTGCCTGGAGTCACCTCAGGGGGCGAGGCGGGACCGGGGAGCTGTTTTTT. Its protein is CAWSHLRGRGGTGELFF.

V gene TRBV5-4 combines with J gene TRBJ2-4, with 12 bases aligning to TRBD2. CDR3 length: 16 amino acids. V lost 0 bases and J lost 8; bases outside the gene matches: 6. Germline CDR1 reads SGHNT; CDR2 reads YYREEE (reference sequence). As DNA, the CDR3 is TGTGCCAGCAGCTTGGGACTAGCGGGAGAGAAGGACATTCAGTACTTC. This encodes CASSLGLAGEKDIQYF.

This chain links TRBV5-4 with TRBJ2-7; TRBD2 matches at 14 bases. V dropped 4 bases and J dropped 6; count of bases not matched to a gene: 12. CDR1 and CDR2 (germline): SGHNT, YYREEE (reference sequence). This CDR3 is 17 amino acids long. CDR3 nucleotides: TGTGCCAGCAGCCTCGGGACTAGCGGGAGAATATCCGCCGAGCAGTACTTC. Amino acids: CASSLGTSGRISAEQYF.